Following are 25 T cell receptor beta chains from one sample sequenced in a study of T cell repertoires in cytomegalovirus infection. MiXCR, run by TCRdb on the reads, gives a single entry per CDR3 protein. The sample consists of some 700,000 distinct CDR3 sequences, roughly 30% of them appearing once. The antigens these receptors bind are not known. This specimen consisted of cultured PBMCs, obtained from culture after CMV antigen stimulation. Source of these receptors: a human donor in good health (CMV status not recorded). Some clones in this sample may be carry-over from other donors' samples.

This rearrangement joins TRBV7-2 to TRBJ2-7; 8 bases fit TRBD1. The CDR3 has 13 amino acids. Trimming took 3 bases from V and 10 from J; bases not matched to a gene: 8. Germline V CDR1 and CDR2: SGHTA, FQGNSA. CDR3 amino acids: CASSLVQGATQYF. As DNA, the CDR3 is TGTGCCAGCAGCTTGGTTCAGGGGGCGACACAGTACTTC. The variable domain in full, completed from reference TRBV7-2 and TRBJ2-7, reads GAGVSQSPSNKVTEKGKDVELRCDPISGHTALYWYRQSLGQGLEFLIYFQGNSAPDKSGLPSDRFSAERTGGSVSTLTIQRTQQEDSAVYLCASSLVQGATQYFGPGTRLTVT.

V and J are TRBV20-1 and TRBJ2-3; either TRBD1 or TRBD2 may fit D (6 bases each). The V end lost 5 bases, the J end lost 0 bases, and 12 bases lay between the germline ends. CDR1 is DFQATT, CDR2 SNEGSKA, per germline (reference sequence). This CDR3 is built from 14 residues. CDR3 DNA: TGCAGTGCTGGGGGGCGGGGAAGCACAGATACGCAGTATTTT. Translation gives CSAGGRGSTDTQYF.

The CDR3 nucleotides are TGTGCCAGCAGTATACGGAACCCCACGAATCGCGGCTACACCTTC. This translates into CASSIRNPTNRGYTF. The chain joins TRBV6-2 or TRBV6-3 to TRBJ1-2, with D unresolved. Between the trimmed V and J ends, which lost 5 bases and 8 bases, there was a span of 21 bases. The CDR3 is 15 amino acids. Germline V lookup: CDR1 MNHEY, CDR2 SVGEGT.

This clonotype was seen ten or more times. The chain uses TRBV7-8 and TRBJ1-6; 7 bases map to TRBD1. CDR1 is SGHVS, CDR2 FQNEAQ, per germline. Trimming took 1 base from V and 8 from J; bases not matched to a gene: 8. The CDR3 extends over 16 amino acids. The CDR3 DNA is TGTGCCAGCAGCTTAGATGGCAGGGGGGCTGATTCACCCCTCCACTTT. Translation gives CASSLDGRGADSPLHF. The complete variable domain, with remaining parts taken from reference TRBV7-8 and TRBJ1-6, reads GAGVSQSPRYKVAKRGQDVALRCDPISGHVSLFWYQQALGQGPEFLTYFQNEAQLDKSGLPSDRFFAERPEGSVSTLKIQRTQQEDSAVYLCASSLDGRGADSPLHFGNGTRLTVT.

This clonotype was counted once. This CDR3 reads CASAALGSHSYEQYF. CDR3 nucleotides: TGTGCCAGTGCTGCCCTCGGGTCTCACTCCTACGAGCAGTACTTC. The chain couples TRBV19 to TRBJ2-7; D not certain. Germline CDR1 is LNHDA and CDR2 is SQIVND (reference sequence). The CDR3 length is 15 residues. V was pared by 8 bases and J by 0 bases, with 17 bases between.

The chain couples TRBV11-1 to TRBJ1-1; the D gene is possibly TRBD1 (5 bases). Germline V gene data show CDR1 as SGHAT and CDR2 as FQDESV (reference sequence). CDR3 length: 16 residues. Between the trimmed V and J ends, which lost 1 base and 0 bases, there was a span of 12 bases. The CDR3 DNA reads as TGTGCCAGCAGCTTAGGTAGGGGACCTGTGAACACTGAAGCTTTCTTT. It encodes CASSLGRGPVNTEAFF.

This clonotype was detected only a few times. This rearrangement joins TRBV6-6 to TRBJ2-7; 10 nucleotides line up with TRBD1. V lost 6 bases and J lost 5; bases outside the gene matches: 4. Germline values: CDR1 MNHNY, CDR2 SVGAGI (reference sequence). The CDR3 totals 13 residues. CDR3 sequence reads: CASRGTGENEQYF. The CDR3 nucleotides read TGTGCCAGCAGAGGGACAGGGGAAAACGAGCAGTACTTC.

Ten or more counts support this clonotype. The V and J genes are TRBV7-6 and TRBJ1-4; D not resolved. The CDR3 covers 13 residues. Trimming pared 5 bases from V and 7 bases from J, leaving 11 bases between. CDR1 SGHVS and CDR2 FNYEAQ come from the germline V gene. CDR3 in amino acids: CASSRVGGEKLFF. The CDR3 coding sequence is TGTGCCAGCAGCCGGGTTGGCGGTGAAAAACTGTTTTTT.

The chain employs TRBV10-3 and TRBJ2-7; TRBD2 matches 11 bases. The CDR3 sequence is 13 residues long. Germline V gene data show CDR1 as ENHRY and CDR2 as SYGVKD. The V and J ends lost 10 bases and 2 bases, in that order; junction bases with no gene match: 4. The CDR3 here is CATGTSGTYEQYF. As DNA, the CDR3 is TGTGCCACCGGGACTAGCGGAACCTACGAGCAGTACTTC.

The rearrangement uses TRBV19 and TRBJ1-5; 8 nucleotides line up with TRBD1. CDR1 is LNHDA, CDR2 SQIVND, per germline (reference sequence). The CDR3 runs 15 residues. V shed 4 bases, J shed 3 bases, and the junction held 5 bases outside the gene matches. The CDR3 region has the DNA TGTGCCAGTAGTAGGGGACAGGTGTTCAATCAGCCCCAGCATTTT. Protein: CASSRGQVFNQPQHF.

This chain links TRBV12-3 or TRBV12-4 with TRBJ2-4; a weak D match, TRBD1 (6 bases). CDR3 size: 14 residues. V lost 3 bases, J lost 2 bases, and 8 bases lay in between. This CDR3 is CASSLWDTKNIQYF. CDR3 bases: TGTGCCAGCAGTTTGTGGGACACCAAAAACATTCAGTACTTC.

This clonotype was picked up many times. The chain is built from TRBV7-9 and TRBJ2-4, with 7 positions matching TRBD1. Germline CDR1 reads SEHNR; CDR2 reads FQNEAQ (reference sequence). The CDR3 contains 13 residues. Trimming removed 3 bases from V and 15 bases from J; junction bases left unmatched: 11. This CDR3 is CASSFDRDSGRYF. In nucleotides, the CDR3 is TGTGCCAGCAGCTTCGACCGGGACAGCGGACGGTACTTC.

The chain links TRBV20-1 to TRBJ2-3, with 11 bases aligning to TRBD1. Germline V gene sequence: CDR1 DFQATT, CDR2 SNEGSKA (reference sequence). J gave up 2 bases and V 6 bases, and 4 bases lay outside the gene matches. The length of the CDR3 is 14 residues. CDR3 amino acids: CSAPGQGATDTQYF. In nucleotides, the CDR3 is TGCAGTGCCCCCGGACAGGGGGCCACAGATACGCAGTATTTT.

J is TRBJ2-3 and V is TRBV6-2 or TRBV6-3; a possible D gene is TRBD1 (6 bases). This CDR3 is built from 14 residues. V was trimmed by 4 bases and J by 1 base, leaving 9 bases between them. Germline V lookup: CDR1 MNHEY, CDR2 SVGEGT. This chain's CDR3 is CASSFRQGTDTQYF. The CDR3 DNA sequence: TGTGCCAGCAGTTTTAGACAGGGCACAGATACGCAGTATTTT.

V usage is TRBV5-6 and J usage is TRBJ2-3; the D gene is possibly TRBD2 (5 bases). Trimming shortened V by 4 bases and J by 4 bases, and 19 bases separated the two germline ends. Germline assignment: CDR1 SGHDT and CDR2 YYEEEE. The CDR3 contains 16 residues. CDR3 sequence: CASSLTTFRAADTQYF. The DNA of the CDR3 is TGTGCCAGCAGCCTAACCACCTTCCGAGCGGCAGATACGCAGTATTTT.

This chain links TRBV6-2 or TRBV6-3 with TRBJ2-3; D possibly corresponds to TRBD2 (5 bases). The germline gives CDR1 MNHEY, CDR2 SVGEGT. The CDR3 has 14 amino acids. Trimming pared 5 bases from V and 2 bases from J, leaving 11 bases between. In DNA, the CDR3 is TGTGCCAGCAGTCCCCGGACTTTCACAGATACGCAGTATTTT. Its translation: CASSPRTFTDTQYF.

The chain's CDR3 is CASSLRGQGSYEQYF. The CDR3 DNA reads as TGTGCCAGCAGCTTAAGGGGACAGGGCTCCTACGAGCAGTACTTC. V gene TRBV7-9 combines with J gene TRBJ2-7; the match to TRBD1 covers 9 bases. Germline V lookup: CDR1 SEHNR, CDR2 FQNEAQ (reference sequence). The V segment lost 2 bases and the J segment 0 bases; nucleotides outside the gene matches: 2. The CDR3 is 15 residues long.

This clonotype was recorded at least ten times. The gene calls are TRBV7-2 and TRBJ1-6; the D gene is possibly TRBD1 (5 bases). The germline CDR1 and CDR2 sequences are SGHTA and FQGNSA. The V and J ends lost 1 base and 9 bases respectively, with 13 bases between them. This CDR3 is built from 15 residues. CDR3 sequence (DNA): TGTGCCAGCAGCTTAGTCTATGGTGGGGGTTCACCCCTCCACTTT. It yields the protein CASSLVYGGGSPLHF.

The V gene is TRBV27, the J gene TRBJ2-3; D call uncertain. Trimming shortened V by 5 bases and J by 1 base, and 10 bases separated the two germline ends. The CDR3 has 14 residues. Germline loops: CDR1 MNHEY, CDR2 SMNVEV (reference sequence). CDR3 residues: CASSPIAGTDTQYF. The CDR3 bases are TGTGCCAGCAGTCCAATAGCTGGCACAGATACGCAGTATTTT.

The J gene is TRBJ2-2, the V gene TRBV7-2; D unresolved. The CDR3 covers 16 residues. The V end lost 5 bases, the J end lost 7 bases, and 20 bases lay between the germline ends. The V gene's germline CDR1 is SGHTA and CDR2 FQGNSA. DNA of the CDR3: TGTGCCAGCAGCGCCCGGGCTAGTGCGTATAGCGGGGAGCTGTTTTTT. Amino acids: CASSARASAYSGELFF.

This clonotype was detected many times. V and J are TRBV7-2 and TRBJ2-3, with 8 bases identical to TRBD2. CDR3 length: 17 amino acids. V shed 0 bases and J 0 bases; nucleotides not matched to a gene: 5. Germline V lookup: CDR1 SGHTA, CDR2 FQGNSA. The CDR3 coding sequence is TGTGCCAGCAGCTTAGCTCGCGGGGGGATAAGCACAGATACGCAGTATTTT. It codes for CASSLARGGISTDTQYF.

Notes on this clonotype: The junction does not match germline at one end; this may be a read error. The chain is built from TRBV3-1 and TRBJ2-2; 10 bases agree with TRBD2. The CDR3 runs 15 residues. CDR1 and CDR2 (germline): LGHDT, YNNKEL (reference sequence). As DNA, the CDR3 is TGTGCCAGCGGCCAAGGACTAGCGGACACCGGGGAGCTGTTTTTT. Protein sequence: CASGQGLADTGELFF.

This clonotype was observed a handful of times. The genes are TRBV20-1 and TRBJ2-7; 13 bases are shared with TRBD2. Unmatched junction bases numbered 8, after V lost 5 bases and J lost 7 bases. CDR3 size: 14 residues. Germline CDR1 reads DFQATT; CDR2 reads SNEGSKA (reference sequence). The CDR3 loop is CSAESGLAGSEQYF. CDR3 coding DNA: TGCAGTGCTGAATCGGGACTAGCGGGGTCGGAGCAGTACTTC.

V usage is TRBV6-1 and J usage is TRBJ1-5; TRBD1 agrees at 7 bases. The germline V gene has CDR1 MNHNS and CDR2 SASEGT. This CDR3 has 15 residues. Trimming removed 4 bases from V and 2 bases from J; junction bases left unmatched: 5. CDR3 bases: TGTGCCAGCAGTGTTGACAGGGAAGGCAATCAGCCCCAGCATTTT. It yields the protein CASSVDREGNQPQHF.

This clonotype was counted only a few times. The chain carries TRBV7-2 and TRBJ2-2; D tentatively reads TRBD1 or TRBD2 (6 bases each). The germline gives CDR1 SGHTA, CDR2 FQGNSA. The CDR3 consists of 16 residues. V lost 2 bases, J lost 8 bases, and 18 bases lay in between. CDR3 loop: CASSLNREVVAGELFF. In DNA, the CDR3 is TGTGCCAGCAGCTTAAACAGGGAGGTGGTGGCGGGGGAGCTGTTTTTT. The full variable domain, with the rest looked up from reference TRBV7-2 and TRBJ2-2, is GAGVSQSPSNKVTEKGKDVELRCDPISGHTALYWYRQSLGQGLEFLIYFQGNSAPDKSGLPSDRFSAERTGGSVSTLTIQRTQQEDSAVYLCASSLNREVVAGELFFGEGSRLTVL.